This entry concerns a single TCR beta chain. RNA transcripts gave rise to amplified TCR beta CDR3 regions. The HTBI primer set was used in a first-round RT-PCR of the TCR CDR3. TCRdb re-called the multiplex PCR reads through MiXCR, storing one row per CDR3 protein. The data contain about 510,000 distinct CDR3 sequences, approximately 15% of them singletons. These data originate in a study of T cells in Graves' hyperthyroidism and ophthalmopathy. The TCR was taken from a woman between 35 and 50 years old with Graves' hyperthyroidism. The sample consisted of blood.

For the CDR3, the DNA is TGTGCCAGCAGTCCGACAGGGGCGGACGGGGAGCTGTTTTTT. It specifies CASSPTGADGELFF. The chain uses TRBV28 and TRBJ2-2; 8 nucleotides align to TRBD1. V dropped 5 bases and J dropped 7; count of bases not matched to a gene: 6. This CDR3 contains 14 residues. CDR1 is MDHEN and CDR2 is SYDVKM in the germline V gene.